The 11 T cell receptor beta chains below were found in one sample sequenced in a study of cytomegalovirus exposure and HLA in healthy donors. The PCR used 60 Vbeta and 13 Jbeta primers. Produced via immunoSEQ multiplex PCR; TCRdb's table is partial and in-frame only. The table records 150,000 to 200,000 clones, around 86% of them present only once. The sequenced sample consisted of PBMCs. Receptor source: a man aged 50 to 60 in good health and CMV-seropositive.

The CDR3 DNA follows: TGCGCCAGCAGCTTTAATAGCGGGTACGAGCAGTACTTC. Its translation is CASSFNSGYEQYF. The chain uses TRBV5-1 and TRBJ2-7; 7 bases align to TRBD2. The V and J ends lost 2 bases and 4 bases, in that order; junction bases with no gene match: 3. Germline V gene data show CDR1 as SGHRS and CDR2 as YFSETQ. The CDR3 has 13 residues.

In this sample, this clone turned up once. This rearrangement joins TRBV12-5 to TRBJ2-4; the D gene is possibly TRBD1 (5 bases). V lost 6 bases to trimming and J lost 0 bases, with 18 bases between them. The CDR3 totals 17 residues. CDR1 and CDR2 (germline): LGHNT, FRNRAP. The CDR3 nucleotides read TGTGCTAGTGGAACGATCCAAAAAGACAGAGCCAAAAACATTCAGTACTTC. Translating it yields CASGTIQKDRAKNIQYF.

This sequence joins TRBV11-3 and TRBJ2-5, with 7 bases identical to TRBD2. J was trimmed by 2 bases and V by 5 bases; bases with no gene match: 2. The CDR3 runs to 13 residues. Germline V gene data show CDR1 as SGHNT and CDR2 as YENEEA. The CDR3 bases are TGTGCCAGCAGCCAGCGGGGACAAGAGACCCAGTACTTC. The encoded protein is CASSQRGQETQYF.

The chain joins TRBV2 to TRBJ2-7; tentative D call: TRBD2 (5 bases). Germline V lookup: CDR1 SNHLY, CDR2 FYNNEI. The CDR3 loop spans 15 amino acids. The V and J ends lost 6 bases and 3 bases respectively, with 18 bases between them. CDR3 protein: CASRWLLVGDYEQYF. DNA for the CDR3: TGTGCCAGCAGATGGTTATTGGTCGGGGACTACGAGCAGTACTTC.

This clone appeared a single time. The CDR3 here is CASTPKTGGGELFF. CDR3 coding DNA: TGTGCCAGCACCCCCAAAACAGGGGGCGGGGAGCTGTTTTTT. V gene TRBV7-2 combines with J gene TRBJ2-2; the match to TRBD1 covers 8 bases. The CDR3 consists of 14 residues. J was trimmed by 7 bases and V by 7 bases; bases with no gene match: 8. Germline CDR1 is SGHTA and CDR2 is FQGNSA. The full variable domain, completed using reference TRBV7-2 and TRBJ2-2, is GAGVSQSPSNKVTEKGKDVELRCDPISGHTALYWYRQSLGQGLEFLIYFQGNSAPDKSGLPSDRFSAERTGGSVSTLTIQRTQQEDSAVYLCASTPKTGGGELFFGEGSRLTVL.

V and J are TRBV10-3 and TRBJ2-6; a weak D match, TRBD2 (5 bases). CDR3 length equals 14 residues. The germline CDR1 and CDR2 sequences are ENHRY and SYGVKD. With 3 bases removed from V and 2 bases from J, the gap between germline ends came to 5 bases. The CDR3 reads CAISDGAGANVLTF. The CDR3, as DNA: TGTGCCATCAGTGACGGGGCTGGGGCCAACGTCCTGACTTTC.

This chain uses TRBV4-3 with TRBJ1-2, with 11 nucleotides matching TRBD1. V shed 3 bases and J 4 bases; nucleotides not matched to a gene: 4. The germline gives CDR1 LGHNA, CDR2 YSLEER. The CDR3 is 15 residues long. Here the CDR3 reads CASSQDRGRIYGYTF. For the CDR3, the DNA is TGCGCCAGCAGCCAGGACAGGGGGCGTATCTATGGCTACACCTTC.

This clone was counted a single time. This chain uses TRBV6-6 with TRBJ2-3; the D gene is possibly TRBD2 (5 bases). V lost 6 bases, J lost 5 bases, and 9 bases lay in between. The V gene's germline CDR1 is MNHNY and CDR2 SVGAGI (reference sequence). This CDR3 has 12 residues. CDR3 sequence (DNA): TGTGCCAGCAGACCGAGCGGAGATACGCAGTATTTT. This codes for CASRPSGDTQYF.

This sequence joins TRBV30 and TRBJ2-3, with 9 bases fitting TRBD2. The CDR3 extends over 15 amino acids. Germline-derived CDR1 and CDR2 are GTSNPN and SVGIG (reference sequence). V was clipped by 4 bases and J by 4 bases; unmatched bases: 9. The CDR3 reads CAWTGSGRKADTQYF. CDR3 DNA: TGTGCCTGGACGGGTAGCGGGAGAAAAGCAGATACGCAGTATTTT.

This rearrangement joins TRBV28 to TRBJ1-2; no clear D gene. Per the germline V gene, CDR1 is MDHEN and CDR2 is SYDVKM. The CDR3 consists of 16 residues. Trimming left V 2 bases short and J 6 bases short, with 19 bases between. The CDR3 nucleotides are TGTGCCAGCAGTTTAGCAGCGGGTGGCCGATTCGATGGCTACACCTTC. Translated, it gives CASSLAAGGRFDGYTF.

The rearrangement uses TRBV2 and TRBJ2-2, with TRBD2 matching over 7 bases. This CDR3 comprises 15 residues. In germline, CDR1 is SNHLY, CDR2 FYNNEI. V shed 6 bases, J shed 1 base, and the junction held 5 bases outside the gene matches. Here the CDR3 DNA reads TGTGCCAGCAGCCCTGGGGGGGGGAACACCGGGGAGCTGTTTTTT. This sequence encodes CASSPGGGNTGELFF.